The 14 T cell receptor beta chains presented below share a single source sample, sequenced in a study of T cell responses to AZD1222 COVID-19 vaccine. Libraries were prepared by immunoSEQ multiplex PCR; TCRdb keeps only in-frame clonotypes and omits some of them. The sample lists 250,000 to 300,000 clones, 90% to 95% occurring once. Specimen: peripheral blood, collected 28 days after the second AZD1222 dose. These receptor sequences come from an adult who received the AZD1222 COVID-19 vaccine.

This chain links TRBV24-1 with TRBJ1-2; D gene unclear. The germline CDR1 and CDR2 sequences are KGHDR and SFDVKD. This CDR3 spans 13 amino acids. Trimming took 6 bases from V and 4 from J, leaving 11 bases between them. The CDR3 is CATSNHGFYGYTF. In nucleotides, the CDR3 is TGTGCCACCAGTAATCACGGATTCTATGGCTACACCTTC.

This chain uses TRBV28 with TRBJ2-4; D uncertain. The CDR3 has 15 amino acids. Looked up from germline, CDR1 is MDHEN and CDR2 is SYDVKM. Deletions cut 2 bases from V and 1 base from J, with 9 bases between. The CDR3 reads CASSLTDGAKNIQYF. DNA of the CDR3: TGTGCCAGCAGTTTAACAGACGGTGCCAAAAACATTCAGTACTTC.

The rearrangement joins TRBV23-1 to TRBJ2-7; 9 nucleotides line up with TRBD1. TRBV23-1 is an ORF, and what it does is uncertain. Trimming removed 8 bases from V and 3 bases from J; junction bases left unmatched: 5. This CDR3 has 13 amino acids. The DNA of the CDR3 is TGCGCCAGCGGTACAGGGGGCGGCTACGAGCAGTACTTC. Its protein is CASGTGGGYEQYF.

This chain connects TRBV3-1 (or the pseudogene TRBV3-2) to TRBJ2-5, with D perhaps being TRBD1 or TRBD2 (5 bases each). This CDR3 is built from 14 residues. Between the trimmed V and J ends, which lost 5 bases and 2 bases, there was a span of 12 bases. Germline CDR1 is LGHDT and CDR2 is YNNKEL (reference sequence). CDR3 DNA: TGTGCCAGCAGCTTCCGGGACCAACAAGAGACCCAGTACTTC. This encodes CASSFRDQQETQYF.

The chain joins TRBV30 to TRBJ2-7; 9 nucleotides line up with TRBD2. CDR3 size: 16 residues. Trimming cost V 0 bases and J 5 bases; bases outside gene matches: 11. Looked up from germline, CDR1 is GTSNPN and CDR2 is SVGIG (reference sequence). The DNA for the CDR3 is TGTGCCTGGAGTGTACGGGGGAGCGGGAGGATAAACGAGCAGTACTTC. It translates to CAWSVRGSGRINEQYF.

CDR3 protein: CASRPSSGRRSETQYF. CDR3 in DNA: TGTGCCAGCAGACCTTCTAGCGGGAGACGGTCAGAGACCCAGTACTTC. The rearrangement links TRBV28 to TRBJ2-5; TRBD2 aligns across 10 bases. This CDR3 spans 16 amino acids. The J segment lost 4 bases and the V segment lost 6 bases, leaving 11 bases of the junction unmatched. In germline, CDR1 is MDHEN, CDR2 SYDVKM.

The J gene is TRBJ1-5, the V gene TRBV3-1 (or the pseudogene TRBV3-2), with a tentative D call TRBD1 (6 bases). Trimming pared 4 bases from V and 3 bases from J, leaving 10 bases between. The CDR3 has 14 amino acids. The germline V gene has CDR1 LGHDT and CDR2 YNNKEL (reference sequence). CDR3 protein: CASSRSGDNQPQHF. CDR3 coding DNA: TGTGCCAGCAGCCGGTCAGGGGACAATCAGCCCCAGCATTTT.

The rearrangement joins TRBV18 to TRBJ2-5; 11 nucleotides align to TRBD1. The CDR3 covers 15 residues. Looked up from germline, CDR1 is KGHSH and CDR2 is LQKENI. V dropped 6 bases and J dropped 1; count of bases not matched to a gene: 4. The CDR3 nucleotides are TGTGCCAGCTCCCGCGGGACAGGGGGCCAAGAGACCCAGTACTTC. Translation: CASSRGTGGQETQYF.

V is TRBV19 and J is TRBJ2-5; maybe TRBD2 (6 bases). CDR1 and CDR2 (germline): LNHDA, SQIVND (reference sequence). The germline V and J ends were trimmed by 6 bases and 2 bases, with 13 bases remaining between them. This CDR3 has 14 amino acids. CDR3 sequence: CASSQGGRQETQYF. CDR3 nucleotides: TGTGCCAGTAGCCAGGGAGGAAGGCAAGAGACCCAGTACTTC.

This clone appeared a single time. This sequence joins TRBV6-5 and TRBJ1-2; no reliable D call. CDR1 MNHEY and CDR2 SVGAGI come from the germline V gene. This CDR3 comprises 12 residues. V lost 0 bases and J lost 8, with 7 bases in between. The CDR3 reads CASSYSMSGYTF. For the CDR3, the DNA is TGTGCCAGCAGTTACTCGATGTCCGGCTACACCTTC.

This chain joins TRBV28 and TRBJ1-2; D is unclear. V shed 4 bases and J shed 6 bases, with 9 bases lying between them. CDR3 length: 12 residues. The germline V gene has CDR1 MDHEN and CDR2 SYDVKM. The DNA for the CDR3 is TGTGCCAGCAGTTCCGGACCGCATGGCTACACCTTC. As protein: CASSSGPHGYTF.

The gene calls are TRBV5-6 and TRBJ2-3; 9 bases agree with TRBD1. The V segment lost 4 bases and the J segment 4 bases; nucleotides outside the gene matches: 7. CDR1 is SGHDT, CDR2 YYEEEE, per germline. The CDR3 is 15 amino acids. In DNA form, the CDR3 reads TGTGCCAGCAGCCTACAGGGGGCGAGAGCAGATACGCAGTATTTT. Amino acid sequence: CASSLQGARADTQYF.

The chain employs TRBV30 and TRBJ1-1; TRBD1 is a possible D gene (6 bases). V was cut by 3 bases and J by 10 bases, with 15 bases left in between. Germline V gene data show CDR1 as GTSNPN and CDR2 as SVGIG (reference sequence). CDR3 length: 12 amino acids. The CDR3 DNA follows: TGTGCCTGGAGGCAGATTGGGGGGGCAGCTTTCTTT. It is translated as CAWRQIGGAAFF.

The gene calls are TRBV29-1 and TRBJ1-1; TRBD1 is a possible D gene (6 bases). Between the trimmed V and J ends, which lost 6 bases and 1 base, there was a span of 12 bases. The CDR3 is 13 residues long. Per the germline V gene, CDR1 is SQVTM and CDR2 is ANQGSEA. This chain's CDR3 is CSVYRAANTEAFF. DNA for the CDR3: TGCAGCGTATACAGGGCCGCGAACACTGAAGCTTTCTTT.